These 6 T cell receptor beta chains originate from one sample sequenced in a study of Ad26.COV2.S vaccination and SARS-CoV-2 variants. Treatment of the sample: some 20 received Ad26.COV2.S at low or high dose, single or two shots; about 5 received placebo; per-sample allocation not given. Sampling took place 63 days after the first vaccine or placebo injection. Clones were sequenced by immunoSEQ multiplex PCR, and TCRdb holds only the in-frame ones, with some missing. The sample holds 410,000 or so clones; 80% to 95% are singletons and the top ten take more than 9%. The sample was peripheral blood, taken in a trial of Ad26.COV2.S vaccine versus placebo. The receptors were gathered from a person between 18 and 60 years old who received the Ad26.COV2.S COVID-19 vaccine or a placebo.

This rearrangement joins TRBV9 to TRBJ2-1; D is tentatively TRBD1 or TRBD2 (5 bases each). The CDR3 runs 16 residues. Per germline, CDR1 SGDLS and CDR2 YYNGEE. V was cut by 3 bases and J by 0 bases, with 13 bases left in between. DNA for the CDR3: TGTGCCAGCAGCGGTACGGGGCGAACCTCCTACAATGAGCAGTTCTTC. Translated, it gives CASSGTGRTSYNEQFF.

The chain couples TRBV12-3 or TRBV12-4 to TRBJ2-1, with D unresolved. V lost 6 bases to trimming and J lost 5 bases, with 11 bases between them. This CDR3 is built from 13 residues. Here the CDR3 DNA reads TGTGCCAGCAGGACACCGAGCCACAATGAGCAGTTCTTC. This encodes CASRTPSHNEQFF.

CDR3 DNA: TGTGCCAGCAGCACACGCAGCGACAGGGACGACACTGAAGCTTTCTTT. Residues: CASSTRSDRDDTEAFF. The rearrangement links TRBV7-6 to TRBJ1-1; TRBD1 matches at 7 bases. V was clipped by 5 bases and J by 3 bases; unmatched bases: 12. CDR1 and CDR2 from the germline V gene are SGHVS and FNYEAQ. The CDR3 loop spans 16 amino acids.

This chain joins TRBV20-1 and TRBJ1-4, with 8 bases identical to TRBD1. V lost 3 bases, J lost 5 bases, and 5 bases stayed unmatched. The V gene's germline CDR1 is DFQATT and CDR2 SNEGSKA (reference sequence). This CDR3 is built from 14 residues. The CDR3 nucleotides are TGCAGTGCTAGTACGGACAGGGTGAATGAAAAACTGTTTTTT. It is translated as CSASTDRVNEKLFF.

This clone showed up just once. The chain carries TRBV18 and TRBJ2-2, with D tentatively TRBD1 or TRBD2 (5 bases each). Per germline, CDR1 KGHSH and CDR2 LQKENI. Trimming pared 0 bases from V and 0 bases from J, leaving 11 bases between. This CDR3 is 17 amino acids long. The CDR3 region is CASSPPGPGTNTGELFF. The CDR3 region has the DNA TGTGCCAGCTCACCACCGGGACCGGGAACGAACACCGGGGAGCTGTTTTTT.

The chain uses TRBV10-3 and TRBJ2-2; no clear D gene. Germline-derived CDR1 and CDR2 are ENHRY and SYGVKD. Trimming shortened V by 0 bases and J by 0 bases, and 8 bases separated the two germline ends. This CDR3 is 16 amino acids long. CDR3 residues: CAISESRRTNTGELFF. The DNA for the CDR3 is TGTGCCATCAGTGAGTCGAGGAGAACGAACACCGGGGAGCTGTTTTTT.